Listed here is a single T cell receptor (beta chain). The table came from immunoSEQ multiplex PCR; TCRdb's copy has only in-frame clones and leaves some out. This sample carries around 97,000 clones, about 87% of them seen once, and the ten largest clones take 15%. The data belong to a study of blood T cell repertoires in COVID-19. The sample comprised peripheral blood. This sequence was found in a human donor in a cohort sampled during active COVID-19.

The CDR3 DNA follows: TGTGCCAGCAGTTACCCCTCTACAGGGGGCGCTGAAGCTTTCTTT. Amino acid sequence: CASSYPSTGGAEAFF. The V gene is TRBV6-2 or TRBV6-3, the J gene TRBJ1-1; 9 positions match TRBD1. Per the germline V gene, CDR1 is MNHEY and CDR2 is SVGEGT. Losses at the gene ends were 2 bases for V and 6 bases for J; bases not matched to a gene: 7. The CDR3 consists of 15 residues.